This T cell receptor (beta chain) was sequenced for a study of T cell clones after liver transplantation. Germline loops: CDR1 SGHNT, CDR2 YENEEA. V was clipped by 5 bases and J by 4 bases; unmatched bases: 4. This CDR3 has 16 residues. TCRdb keeps only in-frame clones here, not all; method: immunoSEQ multiplex PCR. The sample carries roughly 65,000 clones, around 93% recorded once. Sequencing used CD4+ T cells from blood, obtained around 25 months after liver transplant. J is TRBJ2-3 and V is TRBV11-3; 15 bases fit TRBD2. The TCR sequence derives from a human patient who received a liver transplant. Some T cells may trace back to the graft donor. As DNA, the CDR3 is TGTGCCAGCAGCAAGGGACTAGCGGGAGGCCCAGATACGCAGTATTTT. Translated, it gives CASSKGLAGGPDTQYF.